This is a list of T cell receptor beta chains from one sample in a study of cytomegalovirus exposure and HLA in healthy donors. Sequencing was performed with immunoSEQ multiplex PCR; in TCRdb, only in-frame clones are kept and a portion is missing. The table lists more than 95,000 clones, under 80% of them singletons. Sequenced sample: PBMCs. The receptors here all came from a woman aged 55-70 years in good health and CMV-seropositive. Both conserved end residues are part of each CDR3. Fields, in order: J gene, V gene, D gene, clone size, CDR3 protein, CDR3 DNA. D genes are given only for firm matches. Some rows have no size entry. The others give once, few or many, or a class for an expanded clone.

TRBJ1-5,TRBV11-3,NA,NA,CASSLKGGGNQPQHF,TGTGCCAGCAGCTTAAAGGGCGGGGGCAATCAGCCCCAGCATTTT
TRBJ2-7,TRBV5-1,NA,NA,CASSLTVSSYEQYF,TGCGCCAGCAGCTTGACAGTGAGCTCCTACGAGCAGTACTTC
TRBJ1-3,TRBV7-2,NA,NA,CASSFRGQKESGNTIYF,TGTGCCAGCAGCTTTCGTGGACAGAAGGAGTCTGGAAACACCATATATTTT
TRBJ1-2,TRBV2,NA,once,CASKMTGVGYGYTF,TGTGCCAGCAAAATGACGGGGGTGGGGTATGGCTACACCTTC
TRBJ2-5,TRBV7-6,TRBD2,NA,CASSPPRVAGGTQYF,TGTGCCAGCAGCCCACCCCGTGTGGCGGGGGGGACCCAGTACTTC
TRBJ2-7,TRBV7-9,NA,NA,CASSSGGGDSYEQYF,TGTGCCAGCAGCTCCGGAGGGGGCGACTCCTACGAGCAGTACTTC
TRBJ2-7,TRBV6-5,NA,NA,CASSYKDSSYEQYF,TGTGCCAGCAGTTATAAGGACAGTTCCTACGAGCAGTACTTC
TRBJ2-7,TRBV7-2,NA,NA,CASSLSGVYEQYF,TGTGCCAGCAGCTTGTCAGGGGTCTACGAGCAGTACTTC
TRBJ2-5,TRBV7-2,TRBD2,NA,CASSFYLAGKETQYF,TGTGCCAGCAGCTTTTATCTAGCGGGGAAAGAGACCCAGTACTTC
TRBJ2-5,TRBV21-1,NA,NA,CASSKGGTSGGTDKETQYF,TGTGCCAGCAGCAAAGGGGGGACTAGCGGGGGGACAGATAAAGAGACCCAGTACTTC
TRBJ1-1,TRBV6-5,NA,NA,CASSLIRGNTEAFF,TGTGCCAGCAGCTTAATTAGGGGGAACACTGAAGCTTTCTTT
TRBJ2-3,TRBV10-2,NA,NA,CASRGHLIGDTQYF,TGCGCCAGCCGCGGGCACCTGATCGGAGATACGCAGTATTTT
TRBJ2-1,TRBV27,NA,NA,CASRPRDTSNEQFF,TGTGCCAGCAGGCCCCGGGACACCTCCAATGAGCAGTTCTTC
TRBJ1-1,TRBV27,TRBD1,NA,CASSFARTGWTEAFF,TGTGCCAGCAGTTTCGCCCGGACAGGGTGGACTGAAGCTTTCTTT
TRBJ1-2,TRBV21-1,NA,NA,CASSSRRIERDRRTSRYGYTF,TGTGCCAGCAGCTCCCGCCGCATCGAACGGGACAGGCGAACCTCTAGGTATGGCTACACCTTC
TRBJ1-1,TRBV14,TRBD1,NA,CASSQEDGRAQGQGDTEAFF,TGTGCCAGCAGCCAAGAAGATGGCCGTGCCCAAGGACAGGGGGACACTGAAGCTTTCTTT
TRBJ2-1,TRBV19,TRBD1,NA,CASSPRQGTLIDNEQFF,TGTGCCAGTAGTCCGAGACAGGGAACCCTCATCGACAATGAGCAGTTCTTC
TRBJ2-1,TRBV11-2,TRBD2,few,CASSLGLAYNEQFF,TGTGCCAGCAGCTTGGGACTAGCGTACAATGAGCAGTTCTTC
TRBJ1-2,TRBV19,NA,once,CASSGRGRYGYTF,TGTGCCAGTAGTGGTCGGGGGAGGTATGGCTACACCTTC
TRBJ1-2,TRBV5-1,NA,NA,CASSLLGAGYTF,TGCGCCAGCAGCTTGCTGGGGGCGGGCTACACCTTC
TRBJ1-2,TRBV10-3,NA,NA,CAIKSGGGYGYTF,TGTGCCATCAAGAGCGGTGGAGGCTATGGCTACACCTTC
TRBJ2-7,TRBV6-1,NA,NA,CASSATGWDEQYF,TGTGCCAGCAGTGCAACAGGGTGGGACGAGCAGTACTTC
TRBJ2-7,TRBV7-9,NA,NA,CASSLDGLYEQYF,TGTGCCAGCAGCTTAGATGGCCTCTACGAGCAGTACTTC
TRBJ2-5,TRBV11-2,TRBD2,NA,CASSYGLAGGGETQYF,TGTGCCAGCAGCTACGGACTAGCGGGGGGTGGGGAGACCCAGTACTTC
TRBJ1-2,TRBV7-2,TRBD1,NA,CASSFRRVRGQGFYGYTF,TGTGCCAGCAGCTTTAGGCGGGTTAGGGGACAGGGATTCTATGGCTACACCTTC
TRBJ2-1,TRBV25-1,NA,once,CASSWAEASYNEQFF,TGTGCCAGCAGTTGGGCGGAGGCCTCCTACAATGAGCAGTTCTTC
TRBJ2-5,TRBV5-1,NA,NA,CASSLADRPRKETQYF,TGCGCCAGCAGCTTGGCTGACAGACCCCGGAAAGAGACCCAGTACTTC